These T cell receptor beta chains were read from a single sample in a study of blood T cell repertoires in COVID-19. TCRdb's copy holds only in-frame clones and misses some; the assay was immunoSEQ multiplex PCR. The sample lists fewer than 300,000 clones, around 85% occurring once. The sequenced material came from peripheral blood. The source of these receptors is a human donor with COVID-19, enrolled during active disease. The donor label of this sample is uncertain. Each CDR3 is given with its conserved first and last residue. Size is stated for part of the rows, as once, few or many counts, or as a class when the clone is expanded.

clone_size v_call cdr3_aa
NA TRBV25-1 CASSERDSREAFF
NA TRBV6-5 CASRNDRGVYGYTF
once TRBV30 CAWSTGQLHSGNTIYF
NA TRBV11-3 CASSPGHSTDTQYF
NA TRBV5-1 CASSLVAQVSWIRTGELFF
NA TRBV5-4 CASSLGGLNRGTQYF
once TRBV28 CASSLSLAGGGYGYTF
NA TRBV6-5 CASRATGGDQPQHF
NA TRBV9 CASSTRDSSYEQYF
NA TRBV18 CASSPPRGPSVTYEQYF
NA TRBV18 CASSLSGSPQNTGELFF
NA TRBV3-1/TRBV3-2 CASSHLSTGNHGYTF
NA TRBV2 CASRDRDFVTEAFF
NA TRBV18 CASSPEGVYTEAFF
NA TRBV5-4 CASSPDRDTEAFF